What follows describes a single T cell receptor (beta chain). Its specificity is not known. Trimming removed 6 bases from V and 2 bases from J, with 12 bases in between. Germline V gene data show CDR1 as MNHNY and CDR2 as SVGAGI (reference sequence). The CDR3 loop spans 14 amino acids. 60 Vbeta and 13 Jbeta primers were used in PCR. TCRdb keeps only in-frame clones here, not all; method: immunoSEQ multiplex PCR. The sample lists over 100,000 clones, roughly 85% occurring once. The data derive from a study of cytomegalovirus exposure and HLA in healthy donors. Broader study findings: Analyzed later, association rates of TCRs varied across HLA loci, with DRB1 most and HLA-C fewest. Of the V segments, some could not be distinguished, including TRBV6-2 and TRBV6-3, and were excluded. Highly shared sequence variants in one cluster were likely a sequencing artifact.

The sample taken for sequencing was PBMCs. The receptor's source is a man in his 60s in good health and CMV-seropositive. The chain links TRBV6-6 to TRBJ2-3; no clear D gene. The CDR3 nucleotides are TGTGCCAGCAGAACGTCACTAAACACAGATACGCAGTATTTT. Protein product: CASRTSLNTDTQYF.